Detailed here is one TCR beta chain. The sample is drawn from a study of blood T cell repertoires in COVID-19. The wider study: T cells, B-cell-depleted T cells, or PBMCs supplied cDNA or gDNA.

V was cut by 0 bases and J by 0 bases, with 11 bases left in between. This CDR3 has 16 residues. Germline CDR1 is ENHRY and CDR2 is SYGVKD. The study assigned cohorts using participant-reported clinical history. TCRdb's copy holds only in-frame clones and misses some; the assay was immunoSEQ multiplex PCR. The top ten hold roughly 3.2% of the sample, which has 250,000 or so clones, about 80% seen once. Sequencing used PBMCs or T cells enriched from blood (not recorded which). The gene calls are TRBV10-3 and TRBJ1-1, with D perhaps matching TRBD1 (6 bases). The sequence was collected from a man in his forties or fifties who had recovered from COVID-19. As DNA, the CDR3 is TGTGCCATCAGTGAGTCTCGCGGGGGCATGAACACTGAAGCTTTCTTT. Its protein is CAISESRGGMNTEAFF.